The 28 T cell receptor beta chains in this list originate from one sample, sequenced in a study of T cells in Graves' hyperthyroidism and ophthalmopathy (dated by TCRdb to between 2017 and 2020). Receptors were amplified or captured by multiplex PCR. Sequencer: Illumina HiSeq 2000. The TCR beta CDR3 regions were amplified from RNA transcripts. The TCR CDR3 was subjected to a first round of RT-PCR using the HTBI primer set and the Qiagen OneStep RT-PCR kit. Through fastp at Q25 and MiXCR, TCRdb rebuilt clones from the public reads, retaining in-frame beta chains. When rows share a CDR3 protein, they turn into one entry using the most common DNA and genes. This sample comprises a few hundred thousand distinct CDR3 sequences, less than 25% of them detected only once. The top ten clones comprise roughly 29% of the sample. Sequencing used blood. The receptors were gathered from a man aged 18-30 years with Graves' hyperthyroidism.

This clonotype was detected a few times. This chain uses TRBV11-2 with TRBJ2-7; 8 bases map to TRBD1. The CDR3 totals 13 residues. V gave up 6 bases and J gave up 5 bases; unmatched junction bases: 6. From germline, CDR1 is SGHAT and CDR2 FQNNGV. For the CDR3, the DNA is TGTGCCAGCAGGGACAGGGAACTTAACGAGCAGTACTTC. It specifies CASRDRELNEQYF.

DNA of the CDR3: TGTGCCAGCAGCGTAGGGTGGGGAGGAGACTATGGCTACACCTTC. Translation gives CASSVGWGGDYGYTF. The rearrangement uses TRBV9 and TRBJ1-2; D is ambiguous. Between the trimmed V and J ends, which lost 0 bases and 3 bases, there was a span of 12 bases. Germline CDR1 SGDLS, CDR2 YYNGEE. The CDR3 spans 15 residues.

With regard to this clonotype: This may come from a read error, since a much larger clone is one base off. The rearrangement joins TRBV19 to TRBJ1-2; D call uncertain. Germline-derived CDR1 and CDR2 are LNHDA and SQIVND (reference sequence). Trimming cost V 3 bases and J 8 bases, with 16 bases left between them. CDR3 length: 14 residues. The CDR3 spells CASSIGRVMDGYTF. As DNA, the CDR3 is TGTGCCAGTAGTATCGGAAGGGTGATGGACGGCTACACCTTC.

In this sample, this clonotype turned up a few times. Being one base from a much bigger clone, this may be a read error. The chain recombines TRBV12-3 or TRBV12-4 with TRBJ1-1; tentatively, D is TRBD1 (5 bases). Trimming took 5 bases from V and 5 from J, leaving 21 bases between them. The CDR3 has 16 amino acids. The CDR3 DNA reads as TGTGCCAGCAGTACGGGGACGGCCGGGATGGATACTGAAGCTTTCTTT. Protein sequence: CASSTGTAGMDTEAFF.

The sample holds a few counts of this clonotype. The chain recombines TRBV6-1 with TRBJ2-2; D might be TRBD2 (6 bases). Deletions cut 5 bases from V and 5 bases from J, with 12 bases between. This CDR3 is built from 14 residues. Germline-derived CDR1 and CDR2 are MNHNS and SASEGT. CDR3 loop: CASSRLDQTGELFF. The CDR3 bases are TGTGCCAGCAGTCGACTAGATCAGACCGGGGAGCTGTTTTTT.

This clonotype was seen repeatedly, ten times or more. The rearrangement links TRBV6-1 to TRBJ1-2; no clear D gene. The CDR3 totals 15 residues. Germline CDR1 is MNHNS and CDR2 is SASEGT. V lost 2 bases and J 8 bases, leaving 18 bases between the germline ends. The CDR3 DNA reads TGTGCCAGCAGTGAAACCACCCCCTGGCAATTCGGCTACACCTTC. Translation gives CASSETTPWQFGYTF.

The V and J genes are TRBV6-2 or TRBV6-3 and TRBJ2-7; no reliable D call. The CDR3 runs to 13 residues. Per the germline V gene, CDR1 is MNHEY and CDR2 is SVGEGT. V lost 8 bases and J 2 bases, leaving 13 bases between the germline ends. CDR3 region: CASRSEIPYEQYF. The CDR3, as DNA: TGTGCCAGCCGCAGCGAGATTCCCTACGAGCAGTACTTC.

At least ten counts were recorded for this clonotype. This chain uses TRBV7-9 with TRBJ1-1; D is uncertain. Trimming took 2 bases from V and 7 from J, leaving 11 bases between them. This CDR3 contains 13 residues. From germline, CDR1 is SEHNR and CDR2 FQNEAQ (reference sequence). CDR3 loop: CASSLFPSGEAFF. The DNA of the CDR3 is TGTGCCAGCAGCTTATTTCCGAGCGGTGAAGCTTTCTTT.

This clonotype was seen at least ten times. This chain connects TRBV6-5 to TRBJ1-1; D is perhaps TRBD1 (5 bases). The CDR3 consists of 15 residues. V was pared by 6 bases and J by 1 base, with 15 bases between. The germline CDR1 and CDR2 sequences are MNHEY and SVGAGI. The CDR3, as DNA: TGTGCCAGCAGCTACACAGGACAACCGAACACTGAAGCTTTCTTT. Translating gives CASSYTGQPNTEAFF.

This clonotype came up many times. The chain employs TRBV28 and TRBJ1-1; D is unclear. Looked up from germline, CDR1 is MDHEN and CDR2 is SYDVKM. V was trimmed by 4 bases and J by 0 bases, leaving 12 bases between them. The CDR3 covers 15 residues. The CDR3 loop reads CASSSPAPLNTEAFF. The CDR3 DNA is TGTGCCAGCAGTTCCCCTGCCCCCCTGAACACTGAAGCTTTCTTT. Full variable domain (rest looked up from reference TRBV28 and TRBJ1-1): DVKVTQSSRYLVKRTGEKVFLECVQDMDHENMFWYRQDPGLGLRLIYFSYDVKMKEKGDIPEGYSVSREKKERFSLILESASTNQTSMYLCASSSPAPLNTEAFFGQGTRLTVV.

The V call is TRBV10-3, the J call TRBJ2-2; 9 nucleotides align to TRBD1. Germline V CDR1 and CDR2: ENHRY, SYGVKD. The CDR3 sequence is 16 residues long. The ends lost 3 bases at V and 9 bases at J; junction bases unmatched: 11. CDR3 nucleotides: TGTGCCATCAGTGACATTACCGGGACAGGGTTAAGGGAGCTGTTTTTT. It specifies CAISDITGTGLRELFF.

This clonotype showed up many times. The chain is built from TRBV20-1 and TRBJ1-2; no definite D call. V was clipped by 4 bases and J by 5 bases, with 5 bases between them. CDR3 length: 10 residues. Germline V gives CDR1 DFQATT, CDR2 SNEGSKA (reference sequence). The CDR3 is CSATGYGYTF. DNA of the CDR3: TGCAGTGCTACAGGATATGGCTACACCTTC.

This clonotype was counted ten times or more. DNA for the CDR3: TGTGCCAGCCGGGACAGGGTTAGAGAGACCCAGTACTTC. Residues: CASRDRVRETQYF. This chain links TRBV28 with TRBJ2-5; 9 bases match TRBD1. Germline V gene sequence: CDR1 MDHEN, CDR2 SYDVKM. The J segment lost 4 bases and the V segment lost 8 bases, leaving 5 bases of the junction unmatched. The CDR3 has 13 amino acids.

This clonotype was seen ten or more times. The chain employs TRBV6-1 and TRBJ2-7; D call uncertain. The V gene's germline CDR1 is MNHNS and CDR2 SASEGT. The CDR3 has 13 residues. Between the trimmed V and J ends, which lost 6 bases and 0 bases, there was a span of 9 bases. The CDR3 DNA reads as TGTGCCAGCAGGGTGGTAAACTCCTACGAGCAGTACTTC. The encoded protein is CASRVVNSYEQYF.

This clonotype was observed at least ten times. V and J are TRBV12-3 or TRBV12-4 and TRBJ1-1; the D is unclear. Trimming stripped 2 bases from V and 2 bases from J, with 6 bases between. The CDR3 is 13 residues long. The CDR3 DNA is TGTGCCAGCAGTTTAAAGATAAACACTGAAGCTTTCTTT. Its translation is CASSLKINTEAFF.

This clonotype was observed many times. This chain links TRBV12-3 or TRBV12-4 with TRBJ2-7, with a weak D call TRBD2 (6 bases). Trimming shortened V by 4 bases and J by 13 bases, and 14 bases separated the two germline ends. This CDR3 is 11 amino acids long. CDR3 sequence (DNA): TGTGCCAGCAGTTCCCCGGGACTGTTATACTTC. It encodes CASSSPGLLYF.

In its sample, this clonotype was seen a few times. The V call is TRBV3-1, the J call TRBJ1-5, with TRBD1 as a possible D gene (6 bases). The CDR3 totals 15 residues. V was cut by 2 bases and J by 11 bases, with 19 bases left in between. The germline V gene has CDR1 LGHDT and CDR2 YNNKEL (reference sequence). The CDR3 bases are TGTGCCAGCAGCCAATGGGGGGAGGACAGTGAAGCCCAGCATTTT. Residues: CASSQWGEDSEAQHF.

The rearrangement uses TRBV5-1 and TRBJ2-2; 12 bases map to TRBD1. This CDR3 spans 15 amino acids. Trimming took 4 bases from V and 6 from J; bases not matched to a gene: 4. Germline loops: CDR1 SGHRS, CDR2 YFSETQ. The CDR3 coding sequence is TGCGCCAGCAGCCCGGGGACAGGGGGCTCCGGGGAGCTGTTTTTT. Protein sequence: CASSPGTGGSGELFF.

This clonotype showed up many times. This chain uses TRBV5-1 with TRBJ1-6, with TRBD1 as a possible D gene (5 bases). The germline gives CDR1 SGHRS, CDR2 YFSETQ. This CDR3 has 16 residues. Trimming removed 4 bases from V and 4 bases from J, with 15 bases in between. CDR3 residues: CASSPDDSLYNSPLHF. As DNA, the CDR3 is TGCGCCAGCAGCCCCGACGACAGCCTTTATAATTCACCCCTCCACTTT.

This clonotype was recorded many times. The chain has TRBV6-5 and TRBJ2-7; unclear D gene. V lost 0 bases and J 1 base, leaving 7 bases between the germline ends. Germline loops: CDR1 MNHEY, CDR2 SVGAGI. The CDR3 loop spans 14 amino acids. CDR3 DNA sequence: TGTGCCAGCAGTTACTCGAAGGGATCCTACGAGCAGTACTTC. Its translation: CASSYSKGSYEQYF.

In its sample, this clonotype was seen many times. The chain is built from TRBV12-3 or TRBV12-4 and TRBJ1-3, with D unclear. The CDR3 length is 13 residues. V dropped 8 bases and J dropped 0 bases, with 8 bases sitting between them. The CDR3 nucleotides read TGTGCCAGCGGACCGTACTCTGGAAACACCATATATTTT. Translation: CASGPYSGNTIYF.

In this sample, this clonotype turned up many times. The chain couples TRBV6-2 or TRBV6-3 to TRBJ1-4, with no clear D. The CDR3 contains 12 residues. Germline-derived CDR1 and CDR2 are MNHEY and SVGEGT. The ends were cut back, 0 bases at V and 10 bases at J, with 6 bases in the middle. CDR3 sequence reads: CASSYSAGKLFF. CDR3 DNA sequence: TGTGCCAGCAGTTACTCGGCGGGAAAACTGTTTTTT.

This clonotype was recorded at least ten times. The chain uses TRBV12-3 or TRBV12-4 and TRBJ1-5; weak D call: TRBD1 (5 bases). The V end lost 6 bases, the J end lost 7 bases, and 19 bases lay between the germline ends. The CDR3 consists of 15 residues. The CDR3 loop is CASSTGGTGGQPQHF. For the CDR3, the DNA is TGTGCCAGCAGCACCGGAGGGACCGGAGGGCAGCCCCAGCATTTT.

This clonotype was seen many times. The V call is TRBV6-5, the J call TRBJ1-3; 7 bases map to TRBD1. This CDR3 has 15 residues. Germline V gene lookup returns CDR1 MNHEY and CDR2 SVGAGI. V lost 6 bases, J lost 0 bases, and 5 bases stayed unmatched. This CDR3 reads CASRLDRASGNTIYF. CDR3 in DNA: TGTGCCAGCAGGTTAGACAGGGCCTCTGGAAACACCATATATTTT.

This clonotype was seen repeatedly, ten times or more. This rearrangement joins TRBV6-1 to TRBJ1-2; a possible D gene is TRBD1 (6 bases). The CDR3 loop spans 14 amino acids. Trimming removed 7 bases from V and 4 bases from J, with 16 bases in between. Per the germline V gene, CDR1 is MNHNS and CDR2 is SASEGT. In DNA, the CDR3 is TGTGCCAGCACTCGAGGGGGGAAAAGCTATGGCTACACCTTC. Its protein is CASTRGGKSYGYTF.

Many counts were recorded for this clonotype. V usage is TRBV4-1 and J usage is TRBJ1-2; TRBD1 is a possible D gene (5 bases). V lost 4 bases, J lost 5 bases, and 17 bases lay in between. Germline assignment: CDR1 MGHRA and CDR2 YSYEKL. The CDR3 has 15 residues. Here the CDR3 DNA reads TGCGCCAGCAGCCGGCAACCGGGACCGGGATATGGCTACACCTTC. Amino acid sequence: CASSRQPGPGYGYTF.

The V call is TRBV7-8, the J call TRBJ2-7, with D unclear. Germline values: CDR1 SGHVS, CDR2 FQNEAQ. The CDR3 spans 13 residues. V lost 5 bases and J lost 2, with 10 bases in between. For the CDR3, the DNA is TGTGCCAGCAGCCAAGAAAGAACCTACGAGCAGTACTTC. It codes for CASSQERTYEQYF.

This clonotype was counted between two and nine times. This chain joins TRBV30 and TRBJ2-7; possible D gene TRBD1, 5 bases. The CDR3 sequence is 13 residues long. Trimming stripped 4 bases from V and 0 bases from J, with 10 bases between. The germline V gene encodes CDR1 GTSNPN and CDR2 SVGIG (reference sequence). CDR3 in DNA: TGTGCCTGGAAACCTACAGGCTCCTACGAGCAGTACTTC. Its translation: CAWKPTGSYEQYF.